Listed here are 2 T cell receptor beta chains from one sample, sequenced in a study of T cells in narcolepsy. Some clones are missing from TCRdb's copy, which holds only in-frame ones; the method was immunoSEQ multiplex PCR. The sample records 30,000 to 40,000 clones, around 84% being singletons. The sequenced sample was memory (CD45RA-) CD4+ T cells from blood. The receptors derive from a human donor in good health.

The chain employs TRBV18 and TRBJ2-7; 15 positions match TRBD2. Trimming removed 2 bases from V and 5 bases from J; junction bases left unmatched: 1. The CDR3 covers 15 residues. Germline CDR1 and CDR2: KGHSH and LQKENI. CDR3 DNA: TGTGCCAGCTCACCAGGACTAGCGGGAGGGAACGAGCAGTACTTC. It specifies CASSPGLAGGNEQYF.

The V gene is TRBV30, the J gene TRBJ1-5; 11 bases fit TRBD1. The V segment lost 3 bases and the J segment 3 bases; nucleotides outside the gene matches: 1. The CDR3 has 14 residues. The germline CDR1 and CDR2 sequences are GTSNPN and SVGIG (reference sequence). This CDR3 reads CAWRDRGLNQPQHF. CDR3 bases: TGTGCCTGGAGGGACAGGGGGCTCAATCAGCCCCAGCATTTT. Looking up the rest from reference TRBV30 and TRBJ1-5 gives the full variable domain: SQTIHQWPATLVQPVGSPLSLECTVEGTSNPNLYWYRQAAGRGLQLLFYSVGIGQISSEVPQNLSASRPQDRQFILSSKKLLLSDSGFYLCAWRDRGLNQPQHFGDGTRLSIL.